A single sample gave rise to the 17 T cell receptor beta chains below, sequenced in a study of CD8 T cells in Susac syndrome. RNA in amounts of about 0.5 to 1 ug was reverse transcribed with random hexamers. TCRdb re-analysed the immunoSEQ multiplex PCR reads in MiXCR, keeping a single row per CDR3 protein. The data contain fewer than 150,000 distinct CDR3 sequences, around nine tenths of them singletons. The sample was CD8+ T cells from PBMCs. Source of these receptors: a human donor with multiple sclerosis.

The V and J genes are TRBV14 and TRBJ1-1, with no clear D. V was shortened by 4 bases and J by 0 bases, with 9 bases between the two germline ends. This CDR3 contains 14 residues. CDR1 is SGHDN and CDR2 is FVKESK in the germline V gene. The CDR3, as DNA: TGTGCCAGCAGCCCCTACCCCGTGAACACTGAAGCTTTCTTT. Its translation: CASSPYPVNTEAFF.

The chain is built from TRBV7-9 and TRBJ2-7; D not certain. V was shortened by 4 bases and J by 2 bases, with 9 bases between the two germline ends. CDR3 length: 13 amino acids. Germline V gene data show CDR1 as SEHNR and CDR2 as FQNEAQ (reference sequence). The CDR3 protein is CASSSLTTYEQYF. The CDR3 bases are TGTGCCAGCAGCTCCCTTACTACCTACGAGCAGTACTTC.

The chain joins TRBV28 to TRBJ2-7; D possibly corresponds to TRBD1 (5 bases). Per the germline V gene, CDR1 is MDHEN and CDR2 is SYDVKM. Trimming left V 3 bases short and J 4 bases short, with 10 bases between. The CDR3 runs 13 residues. CDR3 in DNA: TGTGCCAGCAGTTTCCGACAGTTATACGAGCAGTACTTC. Translated, it gives CASSFRQLYEQYF.

DNA for the CDR3: TGTGCCAGCAGCTCACAAGGGAACCTTCTCTATGGCTACACCTTC. Translation gives CASSSQGNLLYGYTF. The chain uses TRBV27 and TRBJ1-2; D is uncertain. The V end was cut by 6 bases, the J end by 4 bases, with 18 bases between. CDR1 and CDR2 from the germline V gene are MNHEY and SMNVEV (reference sequence). This CDR3 is 15 amino acids long.

The chain employs TRBV30 and TRBJ1-2; maybe TRBD1 (6 bases). In germline, CDR1 is GTSNPN, CDR2 SVGIG (reference sequence). Trimming cost V 3 bases and J 12 bases, with 14 bases left between them. The CDR3 has 11 amino acids. CDR3 region: CAWRAKGVDTF. The CDR3 coding sequence is TGTGCCTGGAGGGCTAAGGGGGTAGACACCTTC.

The chain combines TRBV5-6 with TRBJ2-7, with D unresolved. The germline gives CDR1 SGHDT, CDR2 YYEEEE. V gave up 2 bases and J gave up 1 base, with 7 bases separating them. The CDR3 has 13 residues. In DNA form, the CDR3 reads TGTGCCAGCAGCTTCTCAGCTTCCTACGAGCAGTACTTC. Protein sequence: CASSFSASYEQYF.

This chain uses TRBV4-1 with TRBJ2-7, with TRBD2 identical over 7 bases. This CDR3 region has 13 residues. V was pared by 4 bases and J by 3 bases, with 3 bases of the junction left unmatched. Germline V CDR1 and CDR2: MGHRA, YSYEKL. The CDR3 DNA reads TGCGCCAGCAGCCCGGGACTACTCTACGAGCAGTACTTC. Translation gives CASSPGLLYEQYF.

The chain employs TRBV3-1 and TRBJ2-1; 7 positions match TRBD2. With V trimmed by 0 bases and J by 9 bases, 17 bases remained unmatched. CDR1 is LGHDT and CDR2 is YNNKEL in the germline V gene (reference sequence). The CDR3 spans 18 residues. The CDR3 reads CASSQDRGLAGVFSEQFF. The CDR3 DNA reads as TGTGCCAGCAGCCAAGATCGGGGTCTCGCGGGAGTTTTCAGTGAGCAGTTCTTC.

The chain recombines TRBV12-3 or TRBV12-4 with TRBJ2-1, with D perhaps matching TRBD2 (5 bases). V was shortened by 6 bases and J by 0 bases, with 15 bases between the two germline ends. This CDR3 is built from 16 residues. CDR3 DNA: TGTGCCAGCAGCCCTGAGGGATTGAGCTCCTACAATGAGCAGTTCTTC. It translates to CASSPEGLSSYNEQFF.

CDR3 loop: CASSLGTEYNEQFF. The CDR3 bases are TGTGCCAGCAGTCTCGGGACAGAATACAATGAGCAGTTCTTC. The J gene is TRBJ2-1, the V gene TRBV7-3; TRBD1 aligns across 7 bases. With 6 bases clipped from V and 4 bases from J, the junction kept 6 bases outside the gene matches. This CDR3 has 14 amino acids. Looked up from germline, CDR1 is SGHTA and CDR2 is FQGTGA.

The chain joins TRBV5-4 to TRBJ1-2; D gene uncertain. The CDR3 has 11 amino acids. V lost 0 bases and J 7 bases, leaving 4 bases between the germline ends. Germline loops: CDR1 SGHNT, CDR2 YYREEE (reference sequence). Written as DNA, the CDR3 is TGTGCCAGCAGCTTGGAGGGTGGCTACACCTTC. The encoded protein is CASSLEGGYTF.

This chain's CDR3 is CASSLNGYGVNYGYTF. DNA of the CDR3: TGTGCCAGCAGCTTGAACGGTTACGGCGTAAACTATGGCTACACCTTC. The V gene is TRBV5-4, the J gene TRBJ1-2; no clear D. The CDR3 is 16 residues long. V was pared by 1 base and J by 2 bases, with 15 bases between. Germline CDR1 is SGHNT and CDR2 is YYREEE (reference sequence). Drawing the rest from reference TRBV5-4 and TRBJ1-2, the complete variable domain is ETGVTQSPTHLIKTRGQQVTLRCSSQSGHNTVSWYQQALGQGPQFIFQYYREEENGRGNFPPRFSGLQFPNYSSELNVNALELDDSALYLCASSLNGYGVNYGYTFGSGTRLTVV.

V and J are TRBV4-3 and TRBJ2-7; 10 bases are shared with TRBD2. The CDR3 is 18 amino acids. The germline V gene has CDR1 LGHNA and CDR2 YSLEER. Trimming cost V 0 bases and J 1 base; bases outside gene matches: 9. CDR3 bases: TGCGCCAGCAGCCAAGATTACGTACTAGCGGGGACATCCTACGAGCAGTACTTC. It encodes CASSQDYVLAGTSYEQYF.

This chain uses TRBV29-1 with TRBJ1-2, with 7 bases identical to TRBD1. V lost 7 bases to trimming and J lost 6 bases; unmatched junction nucleotides: 11. There are 13 residues in the CDR3. Germline V lookup: CDR1 SQVTM, CDR2 ANQGSEA. CDR3 sequence: CSARDRVRDGYTF. CDR3 nucleotide sequence: TGCAGCGCCCGAGACAGGGTTCGGGATGGCTACACCTTC.

This chain joins TRBV4-3 and TRBJ2-5; 10 nucleotides align to TRBD2. Losses at the gene ends were 1 base for V and 2 bases for J; bases not matched to a gene: 7. Per germline, CDR1 LGHNA and CDR2 YSLEER. CDR3 length: 17 residues. For the CDR3, the DNA is TGCGCCAGCAGCCAAGCTACGGATAGCGGGGGGCAAGAGACCCAGTACTTC. Translated: CASSQATDSGGQETQYF.

This clonotype was recorded only once. The J gene is TRBJ2-2, the V gene TRBV27; D remains unclear. The CDR3 runs 12 residues. Germline V gene sequence: CDR1 MNHEY, CDR2 SMNVEV (reference sequence). Between the trimmed V and J ends, which lost 2 bases and 6 bases, there was a span of 4 bases. The CDR3 DNA reads TGTGCCAGCAGTTTACAGGCCGGGGAGCTGTTTTTT. Translation gives CASSLQAGELFF.

The count of this clonotype is one. This chain connects TRBV12-5 to TRBJ1-5; D remains unclear. CDR1 and CDR2 from the germline V gene are LGHNT and FRNRAP. Trimming took 0 bases from V and 4 from J, leaving 7 bases between them. The CDR3 loop spans 14 amino acids. CDR3 nucleotides: TGTGCTAGTGGTTTGGTACTGGGGAATCAGCCCCAGCATTTT. Translating gives CASGLVLGNQPQHF.